This passage covers 28 T cell receptor beta chains from one sample sequenced in a study of vaccination effects on CD4 cells after COVID-19. The protocol was immunoSEQ multiplex PCR, while the TCRdb copy is restricted to in-frame clones and leaves out a portion. Here the sample spans 24,000 or so clones, 65% to 85% being singletons. Antigens of these TCRs are unknown. Antigen-specific CD4+ T cell clonotypes were called by their expansion after viral peptide-pool culture in ViraFEST. The authors isolated CD4+ T cells after less than eleven days of culture. PCR showed that the person got SARS-CoV-2 infection at some point between March and December 2020. This sample comprised CD4+ T cells from PBMCs cultured with HCoV-NL63 spike peptides, obtained before COVID-19 vaccination. The receptors derive from a human donor who had a prior SARS-CoV-2 infection.

V and J are TRBV4-3 and TRBJ2-1, with 9 nucleotides matching TRBD1. The CDR3 runs 18 residues. V lost 3 bases to trimming and J lost 4 bases; unmatched junction nucleotides: 13. Germline V CDR1 and CDR2: LGHNA, YSLEER. CDR3 coding DNA: TGCGCCAGCAGCCAGTTACTTACCGGGACAGGGTTATACAATGAGCAGTTCTTC. It specifies CASSQLLTGTGLYNEQFF.

The rearrangement uses TRBV2 and TRBJ2-7; 8 positions agree with TRBD2. Trimming at V came to 7 bases and at J to 2 bases, leaving 7 bases not matched to a gene. Germline CDR1 reads SNHLY; CDR2 reads FYNNEI. The length of the CDR3 is 14 residues. CDR3 region: CASKMTGGTYEQYF. The CDR3 DNA reads as TGTGCCAGCAAGATGACGGGGGGGACCTACGAGCAGTACTTC.

This rearrangement joins TRBV9 to TRBJ2-3, with D tentatively TRBD2 (6 bases). Trimming removed 0 bases at V and 2 bases at J, with 13 bases between. This CDR3 region has 16 residues. Germline assignment: CDR1 SGDLS and CDR2 YYNGEE. The CDR3 spells CASSVVGGANTDTQYF. The CDR3, as DNA: TGTGCCAGCAGCGTAGTCGGGGGAGCTAACACAGATACGCAGTATTTT. Together with reference TRBV9 and TRBJ2-3, the CDR3 gives the full variable domain: DSGVTQTPKHLITATGQRVTLRCSPRSGDLSVYWYQQSLDQGLQFLIQYYNGEERAKGNILERFSAQQFPDLHSELNLSSLELGDSALYFCASSVVGGANTDTQYFGPGTRLTVL.

The CDR3 nucleotides are TGCGCCAGCAGTGGACCGGACAGGACCGACACAGATACGCAGTATTTT. Its translation: CASSGPDRTDTDTQYF. The V and J genes are TRBV10-2 and TRBJ2-3; 7 nucleotides agree with TRBD1. Trimming at V came to 4 bases and at J to 2 bases, leaving 9 bases not matched to a gene. The germline CDR1 and CDR2 sequences are WSHSY and SAAADI. CDR3 length equals 16 residues.

The rearrangement uses TRBV7-6 and TRBJ2-2; D possibly corresponds to TRBD1 (5 bases). V lost 5 bases and J lost 2, with 21 bases in between. The CDR3 has 18 residues. Germline CDR1 SGHVS, CDR2 FNYEAQ. CDR3 amino acids: CASSRDPPGMINTGELFF. The CDR3 nucleotides are TGTGCCAGCAGCCGTGATCCCCCAGGGATGATTAACACCGGGGAGCTGTTTTTT.

V is TRBV29-1 and J is TRBJ1-1; possible D gene TRBD1, 5 bases. CDR3 size: 13 residues. V was cut by 7 bases and J by 1 base, with 13 bases left in between. In germline, CDR1 is SQVTM, CDR2 ANQGSEA. CDR3 sequence reads: CSASRQGNTEAFF. CDR3 DNA sequence: TGCAGCGCCTCAAGGCAGGGGAACACTGAAGCTTTCTTT.

The chain couples TRBV11-2 to TRBJ2-7; 7 bases map to TRBD2. V lost 1 base to trimming and J lost 4 bases; unmatched junction nucleotides: 4. The CDR3 sequence is 14 residues long. The germline CDR1 and CDR2 sequences are SGHAT and FQNNGV. The CDR3 region is CASSLVAGPYEQYF. CDR3 nucleotide sequence: TGTGCCAGCAGCTTAGTAGCGGGCCCGTACGAGCAGTACTTC.

The chain carries TRBV5-4 and TRBJ2-5; a possible D gene is TRBD2 (7 bases). This CDR3 region has 14 residues. V was clipped by 4 bases and J by 1 base, with 11 bases between them. Germline V lookup: CDR1 SGHNT, CDR2 YYREEE (reference sequence). In DNA form, the CDR3 reads TGTGCCAGCAGCAGGGGGGGTGTCCAAGAGACCCAGTACTTC. Its protein product is CASSRGGVQETQYF.

The chain joins TRBV30 to TRBJ1-1; the D is unclear. Germline lookup yields CDR1 GTSNPN and CDR2 SVGIG (reference sequence). The V end was cut by 4 bases, the J end by 3 bases, with 6 bases between. This CDR3 has 11 amino acids. The CDR3 coding sequence is TGTGCCTGGAAGGGAGACACTGAAGCTTTCTTT. Translating it yields CAWKGDTEAFF.

The chain has TRBV5-1 and TRBJ1-4; 9 nucleotides line up with TRBD1. Unmatched junction bases numbered 9, after V lost 4 bases and J lost 8 bases. The germline V gene has CDR1 SGHRS and CDR2 YFSETQ. This CDR3 is built from 15 residues. Here the CDR3 DNA reads TGCGCCAGCAGCGGCACAGGGGGCGGTAGAGAAAAACTGTTTTTT. The encoded protein is CASSGTGGGREKLFF. Filled out from reference TRBV5-1 and TRBJ1-4, the complete variable domain reads KAGVTQTPRYLIKTRGQQVTLSCSPISGHRSVSWYQQTPGQGLQFLFEYFSETQRNKGNFPGRFSGRQFSNSRSEMNVSTLELGDSALYLCASSGTGGGREKLFFGSGTQLSVL.

The J gene is TRBJ1-6, the V gene TRBV9; D is undetermined. Per germline, CDR1 SGDLS and CDR2 YYNGEE. The CDR3 consists of 15 residues. V lost 0 bases to trimming and J lost 4 bases, with 8 bases between them. The CDR3 protein is CASSVEVDYNSPLHF. DNA of the CDR3: TGTGCCAGCAGCGTAGAAGTGGATTATAATTCACCCCTCCACTTT.

This rearrangement joins TRBV6-4 to TRBJ2-3, with 8 bases identical to TRBD2. After removal of 4 bases from V and 3 bases from J, the junction contained 3 bases not matched to a gene. Per the germline V gene, CDR1 is MRHNA and CDR2 is SNTAGT. The CDR3 extends over 14 amino acids. Here the CDR3 reads CASSAGGETDTQYF. The CDR3 bases are TGTGCCAGCAGTGCGGGAGGGGAGACAGATACGCAGTATTTT.

This chain connects TRBV11-3 to TRBJ1-2; D not resolved. Germline V gene lookup returns CDR1 SGHNT and CDR2 YENEEA. Trimming cost V 3 bases and J 4 bases, with 6 bases left between them. The CDR3 sequence is 12 residues long. The CDR3 bases are TGTGCCAGCAGCTTGGGAGCCTATGGCTACACCTTC. Translating gives CASSLGAYGYTF.

The chain carries TRBV2 and TRBJ1-4; D uncertain. Germline-derived CDR1 and CDR2 are SNHLY and FYNNEI. The CDR3 is 13 residues long. The V gene lost 10 bases and the J gene lost 7 bases, with 16 bases spanning the gap. The CDR3 here is CATQTTRGEKLFF. CDR3 nucleotides: TGTGCCACCCAAACAACCCGCGGTGAAAAACTGTTTTTT.

This chain links TRBV18 with TRBJ1-6; D possibly corresponds to TRBD1 (6 bases). Trimming left V 5 bases short and J 8 bases short, with 13 bases between. The CDR3 consists of 14 residues. Germline-derived CDR1 and CDR2 are KGHSH and LQKENI. The CDR3 DNA is TGTGCCAGCTCAGAAGCGTACAGGGATTCACCCCTCCACTTT. Amino acids: CASSEAYRDSPLHF.

This chain uses TRBV19 with TRBJ2-1; D perhaps matches TRBD2 (5 bases). This CDR3 is 14 amino acids long. V was shortened by 6 bases and J by 4 bases, with 13 bases between the two germline ends. The germline gives CDR1 LNHDA, CDR2 SQIVND (reference sequence). CDR3 sequence (DNA): TGTGCCAGTAGCATCGGGAACGCTTACAATGAGCAGTTCTTC. Encoded protein: CASSIGNAYNEQFF.

This clone occurred once. This chain connects TRBV7-2 to TRBJ2-7, with 8 bases lining up with TRBD2. The CDR3 runs to 15 residues. CDR1 is SGHTA and CDR2 is FQGNSA in the germline V gene. V lost 4 bases to trimming and J lost 1 base; unmatched junction nucleotides: 6. In nucleotides, the CDR3 is TGTGCCAGCAGCTCCAGGGGCGGGAGGTCCTACGAGCAGTACTTC. Amino acid sequence: CASSSRGGRSYEQYF.

This clone was seen more than once but under ten times. The chain links TRBV3-1 (or the pseudogene TRBV3-2) to TRBJ2-7; possibly TRBD1 for D (5 bases). This CDR3 contains 14 residues. The germline V and J ends were trimmed by 4 bases and 3 bases, with 13 bases remaining between them. Germline V gene lookup returns CDR1 LGHDT and CDR2 YNNKEL (reference sequence). The CDR3 reads CASSPSPDIYEQYF. The DNA for the CDR3 is TGTGCCAGCAGCCCCTCCCCGGACATCTACGAGCAGTACTTC.

The V gene is TRBV6-7, the J gene TRBJ2-7; 11 positions agree with TRBD2. Being an ORF, TRBV6-7 has a function that is uncertain. CDR3 size: 18 residues. V shed 5 bases, J shed 0 bases, and the junction held 12 bases outside the gene matches. The CDR3 DNA sequence: TGTGCCAGCAGTAACGCAGGGACTAGCGGACTAGACTCCTACGAGCAGTACTTC. This sequence encodes CASSNAGTSGLDSYEQYF.

This sequence joins TRBV5-5 and TRBJ2-7; the match to TRBD2 covers 12 bases. V gave up 4 bases and J gave up 3 bases; unmatched junction bases: 5. In germline, CDR1 is SGHKS, CDR2 YYEKEE (reference sequence). The CDR3 length is 15 residues. In nucleotides, the CDR3 is TGTGCCAGCAGCCCTAGCGGGAGGGCCCTCTACGAGCAGTACTTC. It codes for CASSPSGRALYEQYF.

This sequence joins TRBV5-1 and TRBJ1-1; TRBD1 agrees at 8 bases. The CDR3 spans 16 residues. Unmatched junction bases numbered 12, after V lost 2 bases and J lost 6 bases. Germline V gives CDR1 SGHRS, CDR2 YFSETQ. As DNA, the CDR3 is TGCGCCAGCAGCTTCTCGGCAGGGGGCGATTTCGCTGAAGCTTTCTTT. Translation: CASSFSAGGDFAEAFF.

The chain has TRBV7-9 and TRBJ1-3; D is undetermined. V shed 3 bases and J shed 2 bases, with 14 bases lying between them. Germline CDR1 is SEHNR and CDR2 is FQNEAQ (reference sequence). The CDR3 is 16 residues long. This CDR3 reads CASSLSGRGAGNTIYF. The CDR3 nucleotides read TGTGCCAGCAGCTTGAGCGGCCGGGGAGCTGGAAACACCATATATTTT.

This rearrangement joins TRBV10-3 to TRBJ2-5; possible D gene TRBD1, 6 bases. The CDR3 loop spans 15 amino acids. Looked up from germline, CDR1 is ENHRY and CDR2 is SYGVKD. The V gene lost 6 bases and the J gene lost 5 bases, with 19 bases spanning the gap. The CDR3 reads CAISEGENWGETQYF. The CDR3 DNA reads as TGTGCCATCAGCGAGGGGGAAAACTGGGGGGAGACCCAGTACTTC.

This chain connects TRBV27 to TRBJ2-7, with unresolved D. The germline V gene encodes CDR1 MNHEY and CDR2 SMNVEV (reference sequence). Trimming took 8 bases from V and 2 from J, leaving 10 bases between them. The CDR3 is made up of 12 amino acids. The CDR3 bases are TGTGCCAGCTGGGCTACTCCCTACGAGCAGTACTTC. It encodes CASWATPYEQYF.

This clone was detected once. This chain joins TRBV9 and TRBJ2-3, with 12 positions matching TRBD2. The germline V gene encodes CDR1 SGDLS and CDR2 YYNGEE. The length of the CDR3 is 16 residues. V trimming: 4 bases; J trimming: 2 bases; junction bases outside the gene matches: 5. The CDR3 protein is CASSFLAGGNTDTQYF. CDR3 in DNA: TGTGCCAGCAGCTTCCTAGCGGGGGGGAACACAGATACGCAGTATTTT.

The genes are TRBV28 and TRBJ2-1; D perhaps matches TRBD2 (5 bases). V lost 6 bases and J 11 bases, leaving 14 bases between the germline ends. CDR3 length: 12 residues. The germline V gene has CDR1 MDHEN and CDR2 SYDVKM. The CDR3 loop is CASSPPREQQFF. CDR3 nucleotides: TGTGCCAGCAGCCCCCCTAGGGAGCAGCAGTTCTTC.

The V call is TRBV18, the J call TRBJ2-7, with 8 bases fitting TRBD1. This CDR3 comprises 15 residues. The germline CDR1 and CDR2 sequences are KGHSH and LQKENI. V lost 3 bases, J lost 2 bases, and 6 bases stayed unmatched. In DNA form, the CDR3 reads TGTGCCAGCTCACCCACAGGGGGGCTAGCCTACGAGCAGTACTTC. Amino acids: CASSPTGGLAYEQYF.

The table lists this clone with a few counts. The V and J genes are TRBV19 and TRBJ1-5; D not certain. Trimming stripped 3 bases from V and 3 bases from J, with 6 bases between. The CDR3 has 13 amino acids. Germline-derived CDR1 and CDR2 are LNHDA and SQIVND (reference sequence). CDR3 nucleotides: TGTGCCAGTAGTATCATCGCCAATCAGCCCCAGCATTTT. This codes for CASSIIANQPQHF.